This TCR beta chain was recorded in a study of blood T cell repertoires in COVID-19. Study-level background: Acute and convalescent COVID-19 samples came from the United States, Italy and Spain. Nucleic acid was either cDNA or gDNA, and it came from T cells, B-cell-depleted T cells, or PBMCs.

The repertoire was sequenced with immunoSEQ multiplex PCR; TCRdb's copy has only in-frame clones and lacks some. This sample carries about 460,000 clones, about nine tenths of them seen once, and the ten largest clones take around 7.9%. J gave up 3 bases and V 6 bases, and 12 bases lay outside the gene matches. The CDR3 length is 18 residues. From germline, CDR1 is SNHLY and CDR2 FYNNEI. Study members were between about 18 and 100 years old and lived in 25 or so US regions. This chain uses TRBV2 with TRBJ2-1; 12 bases are shared with TRBD2. The sequenced sample was PBMCs or T cells enriched from blood (not recorded which). This sequence was found in a woman aged 60 to 75 who had recovered from COVID-19. The CDR3 reads CASSGMGLAGGRYNEQFF. The CDR3 DNA reads as TGTGCCAGCAGCGGTATGGGGCTAGCGGGGGGGCGCTACAATGAGCAGTTCTTC.